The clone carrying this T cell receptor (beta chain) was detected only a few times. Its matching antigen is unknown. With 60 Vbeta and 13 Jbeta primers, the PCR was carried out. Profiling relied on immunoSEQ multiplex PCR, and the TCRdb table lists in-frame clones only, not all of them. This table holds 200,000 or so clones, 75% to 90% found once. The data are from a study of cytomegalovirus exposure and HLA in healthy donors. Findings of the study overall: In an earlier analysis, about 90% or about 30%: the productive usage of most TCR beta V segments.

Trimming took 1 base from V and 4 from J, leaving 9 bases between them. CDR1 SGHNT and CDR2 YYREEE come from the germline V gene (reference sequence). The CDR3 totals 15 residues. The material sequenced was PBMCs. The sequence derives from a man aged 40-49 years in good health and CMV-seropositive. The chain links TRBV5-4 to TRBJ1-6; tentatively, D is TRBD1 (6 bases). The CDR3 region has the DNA TGTGCCAGCAGCTTGCAAGACAGGTATAATTCACCCCTCCACTTT. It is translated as CASSLQDRYNSPLHF.